This T cell receptor (beta chain) was recorded in a study of T cell changes during pregnancy in multiple sclerosis. The table lists this clone with a count of one. TCRdb's copy holds only in-frame clones and misses some; the assay was immunoSEQ multiplex PCR. The table records about 38,000 clones, about nine tenths of them present only once. The sample in question was CD8+ T cells from peripheral blood mononuclear cells, obtained after pregnancy. The sequence came from a female donor with multiple sclerosis, enrolled in a pregnancy study.

The CDR3 loop is CASRAQQPPAGGTGELFF. CDR3 in DNA: TGCGCCAGCAGGGCGCAGCAGCCGCCGGCAGGGGGCACCGGGGAGCTGTTTTTT. The chain links TRBV5-1 to TRBJ2-2, with 7 bases that match TRBD1. The CDR3 is 18 residues long. Germline CDR1 reads SGHRS; CDR2 reads YFSETQ. The V segment lost 5 bases and the J segment 4 bases; nucleotides outside the gene matches: 17.